This is a list of T cell receptor beta chains from one sample in a study of regulatory dendritic cells for organ transplantation. The method was immunoSEQ multiplex PCR; TCRdb's version includes in-frame clones alone and lacks a portion of them. The sample comprises under 40,000 clones, around nine tenths of which are singletons, and over 0.095% rests with the top ten. The sequenced sample consisted of naive CD8+ T cells from blood. Every receptor here comes from a human donor in good health. The CDR3 runs from the conserved cysteine through the conserved F or W.

J gene	V gene	CDR3 protein
TRBJ2-3	TRBV4-3	CASSPSLASGTDTQYF
TRBJ1-2	TRBV9	CASRDSGGYTF
TRBJ2-1	TRBV19	CASSRRRGLSYNEQFF
TRBJ2-7	TRBV6-4	CASSLNQTDRVRTYEQYF
TRBJ2-7	TRBV19	CASSISAGPYEQYF
TRBJ1-1	TRBV4-1	CASSQAVGNTEAFF
TRBJ2-1	TRBV7-9	CASRSRGRLINEQFF
TRBJ2-7	TRBV12-2	CASPPLGTAIYEQYF
TRBJ2-7	TRBV9	CASSVGGQTYEQYF
TRBJ2-5	TRBV7-7	CASSSKGYNQETQYF
TRBJ1-4	TRBV27	CASPGEKLFF
TRBJ2-5	TRBV4-3	CASSQVSGILEMETQYF
TRBJ1-5	TRBV5-6	CASSFDRDQPQHF
TRBJ2-1	TRBV7-2	CASSLLTRLAGVENNEQFF
TRBJ1-4	TRBV9	CASSEQRATNEKLFF
TRBJ2-7	TRBV27	CASSFDGTYEQYF
TRBJ1-4	TRBV9	CASSVASGGLEKLFF
TRBJ1-4	TRBV5-4	CASSSQGEVFF
TRBJ2-3	TRBV7-8	CASSSPRGDYRGDTQYF
TRBJ2-3	TRBV7-9	CASSHHTLPDTQYF
TRBJ1-4	TRBV25-1	CASSAGGRLFF
TRBJ1-3	TRBV7-9	CASSRADTIYF
TRBJ1-2	TRBV14	CASSQDPWTGSYGYTF
TRBJ2-1	TRBV4-3	CASSQARQHEQFF
TRBJ2-7	TRBV10-2	CASSASGRTYEQYF
TRBJ2-7	TRBV5-4	CASSIEAGTSSYEQYF
TRBJ2-7	TRBV7-9	CASSFPGGTYEQYF
TRBJ2-1	TRBV7-2	CASSVTWGRLAGASNEQFF
TRBJ1-1	TRBV5-4	CASTFMSDRDTEAFF
TRBJ2-7	TRBV27	CASSLSWTSHEQYF
TRBJ1-5	TRBV28	CASSPRPFSNQPQHF
TRBJ1-1	TRBV30	CAWRTGMNTEAFF
TRBJ2-7	TRBV5-8	CASSLPGYLYEQYF
TRBJ1-5	TRBV30	CAWTIGQDNQPQHF
TRBJ2-2	TRBV30	CAWRYSGGELFF
TRBJ2-1	TRBV27	CASGTSGYNEQFF
TRBJ2-1	TRBV7-6	CASSLWGGAVNNEQFF
TRBJ2-7	TRBV4-1	CASSQDRGTSYEQYF
TRBJ1-2	TRBV27	CATLVGDYGYTF
TRBJ2-7	TRBV27	CASSFGQGYEQYF
TRBJ2-2	TRBV4-3	CASSQDKDTGELFF
TRBJ2-3	TRBV27	CASSPGAGELTDTQYF
TRBJ1-2	TRBV7-8	CASSLRYSPYGYTF